This T cell receptor beta chain was found in a study of blood T cell repertoires in COVID-19. Study information: Acute-phase and convalescent COVID-19 samples originated in the United States, Italy and Spain.

Germline loops: CDR1 SGHDN, CDR2 FVKESK. The V segment lost 0 bases and the J segment 0 bases; nucleotides outside the gene matches: 8. This CDR3 comprises 18 residues. Original analysis: By means of reference gene primer amplification, nucleated cell counts were estimated. Produced via immunoSEQ multiplex PCR; TCRdb's table is partial and in-frame only. Clonal size and the V and J genes are those of that table, whereas D and trimming came from the DNA. Seen here are approximately 93,000 clones, about 76% observed once, and the top ten hold roughly 9.8%. This clone was picked up a small number of times.

The V call is TRBV14, the J call TRBJ2-1; 7 positions agree with TRBD2. Source material: peripheral blood. This TCR was sampled from a woman older than 75 with acute or convalescent COVID-19. This chain's CDR3 is CASSQEGLADPSYNEQFF. The CDR3 DNA reads as TGTGCCAGCAGCCAAGAGGGGCTAGCGGATCCCTCCTACAATGAGCAGTTCTTC.